Listed here is a single TCR beta chain. The data are from a study of blood T cell repertoires in COVID-19. V was cut by 1 base and J by 11 bases, with 11 bases left in between. Germline assignment: CDR1 LGHDT and CDR2 YNNKEL (reference sequence). CDR3 length: 12 amino acids. Sequenced by immunoSEQ multiplex PCR; TCRdb stores in-frame clones only, minus some. The sample holds fewer than 350,000 clones; just over 90% are singletons and the top ten take approximately 2.4%. The V call is TRBV3-1 (or the pseudogene TRBV3-2), the J call TRBJ1-1, with D hard to call. Sequencing used PBMCs or T cells enriched from blood (not recorded which). This clonotype originated in a woman between 40 and 50 years old with acute COVID-19. This CDR3 is CASSQGGGDAFF. The CDR3 nucleotides read TGTGCCAGCAGCCAAGGAGGAGGCGATGCTTTCTTT.